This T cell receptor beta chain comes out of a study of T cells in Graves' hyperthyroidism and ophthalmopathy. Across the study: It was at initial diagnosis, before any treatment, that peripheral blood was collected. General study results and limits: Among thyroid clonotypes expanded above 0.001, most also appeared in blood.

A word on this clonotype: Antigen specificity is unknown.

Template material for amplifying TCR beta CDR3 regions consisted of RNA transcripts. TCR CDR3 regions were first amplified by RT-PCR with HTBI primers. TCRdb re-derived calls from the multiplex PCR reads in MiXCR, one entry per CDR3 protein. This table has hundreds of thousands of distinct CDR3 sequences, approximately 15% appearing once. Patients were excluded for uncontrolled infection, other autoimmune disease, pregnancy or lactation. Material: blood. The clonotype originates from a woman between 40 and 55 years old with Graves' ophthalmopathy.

The CDR3 spells CASSLSTGKQYF. DNA of the CDR3: TGTGCCAGCAGCTTAAGTACAGGGAAGCAGTATTTT. V and J are TRBV7-3 and TRBJ2-3, with TRBD1 as a possible D gene (6 bases). The CDR3 length is 12 residues. V was trimmed by 1 base and J by 11 bases, leaving 10 bases between them. The germline V gene encodes CDR1 SGHTA and CDR2 FQGTGA.